The text below deals with one T cell receptor (beta chain). Its antigen is undetermined. This entry belongs to a study of T cell responses to AZD1222 COVID-19 vaccine. Regarding the study as a whole: No repertoire was sampled before or during the peak T cell response, only after it.

Trimming stripped 0 bases from V and 7 bases from J, with 10 bases between. Germline V gene sequence: CDR1 GTSNPN, CDR2 SVGIG (reference sequence). This CDR3 has 13 residues. Clones were sequenced by immunoSEQ multiplex PCR, and TCRdb holds only the in-frame ones, with some missing. Of some 120,000 clones in the sample, more than 80% were seen once. Here the sequenced sample was peripheral blood, taken 28 days after the second AZD1222 dose. This TCR was sampled from an adult who received the AZD1222 COVID-19 vaccine. This chain uses TRBV30 with TRBJ1-5; D unresolved. The CDR3 spells CAWSVGGGQPQHF. CDR3 nucleotide sequence: TGTGCCTGGAGTGTTGGAGGAGGACAGCCCCAGCATTTT.